This record concerns one TCR beta chain sequence. Method: immunoSEQ multiplex PCR; TCRdb's copy keeps in-frame clones and lacks some. Of roughly 98,000 clones listed, 82% are singletons. Trimming left V 6 bases short and J 4 bases short, with 12 bases between. This CDR3 comprises 14 residues. Germline CDR1 reads MDHEN; CDR2 reads SYDVKM. This sample is drawn from a study of control samples from healthy donors and cancer patients. This sequence was found in a woman aged 60 to 75 in good health. This chain links TRBV28 with TRBJ1-4; weak D call: TRBD1 (5 bases). The specimen sequenced was blood. In DNA, the CDR3 is TGTGCCAGCAGAGAGACAGCCAGTAATGAAAAACTGTTTTTT. Translating it yields CASRETASNEKLFF.